Each of the 12 T cell receptor beta chains below was sequenced from the same sample in a study of CD8+ T cells in alopecia areata. The sample's treatment: oral pan-JAK inhibitor, 5-10 mg twice daily. The sequencing template was cDNA reverse transcribed from extracted RNA. Sequencing was performed with immunoSEQ multiplex PCR; in TCRdb, only in-frame clones are kept and a portion is missing. The repertoire holds about 88,000 clones, with 40% to 50% as singletons. This sample comprised CD8+ T cells sorted from blood, obtained at week 24, from a patient treated with tofacitinib. The receptors derive from a human donor with alopecia areata.

The chain is built from TRBV19 and TRBJ1-2; D is unclear. The CDR3 sequence is 13 residues long. Trimming removed 2 bases from V and 8 bases from J, with 12 bases in between. Germline loops: CDR1 LNHDA, CDR2 SQIVND (reference sequence). In DNA form, the CDR3 reads TGTGCCAGTAGTATAACGGTCAGAGGGGGCTACACCTTC. This sequence encodes CASSITVRGGYTF.

In this sample, this clone turned up many times. This chain joins TRBV19 and TRBJ1-5, with 10 nucleotides matching TRBD1. The CDR3 has 12 amino acids. The V and J ends lost 10 bases and 6 bases, in that order; junction bases with no gene match: 3. Germline lookup yields CDR1 LNHDA and CDR2 SQIVND (reference sequence). CDR3 DNA sequence: TGTGCCACCGGACAGGGGGGTCAGCCCCAGCATTTT. Its translation is CATGQGGQPQHF.

In DNA form, the CDR3 reads TGTGCCAGCAGTGAAGAGGGTAGCGAGCAGTACTTC. Translated, it gives CASSEEGSEQYF. The chain recombines TRBV2 with TRBJ2-7; unclear D gene. V was shortened by 1 base and J by 6 bases, with 7 bases between the two germline ends. The V gene's germline CDR1 is SNHLY and CDR2 FYNNEI. The CDR3 runs to 12 residues.

This clone was observed a single time. The genes are TRBV7-2 and TRBJ2-7; 8 nucleotides match TRBD2. J was trimmed by 1 base and V by 5 bases; bases with no gene match: 10. This CDR3 comprises 16 residues. Germline CDR1 and CDR2: SGHTA and FQGNSA. CDR3 nucleotide sequence: TGTGCCAGCAGCACGCTATTAGCGGGACCTTCCTACGAGCAGTACTTC. Protein: CASSTLLAGPSYEQYF.

This clone was picked up a small number of times. The CDR3: CASSEGQGVAKNIQYF. CDR3 bases: TGTGCCAGCAGTGAAGGACAGGGGGTAGCCAAAAACATTCAGTACTTC. The chain combines TRBV6-1 with TRBJ2-4; 9 bases map to TRBD1. The germline gives CDR1 MNHNS, CDR2 SASEGT. The CDR3 covers 16 residues. V trimming: 1 base; J trimming: 0 bases; junction bases outside the gene matches: 1.

V and J are TRBV7-8 and TRBJ2-3, with D maybe TRBD2 (6 bases). CDR3 length equals 15 residues. Trimming took off 1 base at V and 4 bases at J, with 12 bases between the two ends. From germline, CDR1 is SGHVS and CDR2 FQNEAQ. CDR3 nucleotides: TGTGCCAGCAGCTTAGGAGGAAGGGACTCAGATACGCAGTATTTT. Amino acids: CASSLGGRDSDTQYF.

V and J are TRBV4-1 and TRBJ2-7; D is ambiguous. Germline lookup yields CDR1 MGHRA and CDR2 YSYEKL. The CDR3 is 13 amino acids. Deletions cut 0 bases from V and 5 bases from J, with 8 bases between. For the CDR3, the DNA is TGCGCCAGCAGCCAAGATGTGAGCAACGAGCAGTACTTC. This encodes CASSQDVSNEQYF.

The chain uses TRBV6-1 and TRBJ2-7, with D perhaps matching TRBD1 (6 bases). V was trimmed by 1 base and J by 0 bases, leaving 13 bases between them. CDR1 and CDR2 (germline): MNHNS, SASEGT. The CDR3 is made up of 16 amino acids. The CDR3 spells CASSEDGTFVSYEQYF. In nucleotides, the CDR3 is TGTGCCAGCAGTGAAGATGGGACATTCGTCTCCTACGAGCAGTACTTC.

This sequence joins TRBV4-1 and TRBJ2-7, with 9 bases matching TRBD1. J lost 4 bases, V lost 1 base, and 2 bases had no gene match. This CDR3 spans 14 amino acids. Germline CDR1 reads MGHRA; CDR2 reads YSYEKL. Written as DNA, the CDR3 is TGCGCCAGCAGCCAAGGGACAGGGGAGTACGAGCAGTACTTC. This encodes CASSQGTGEYEQYF.

This clone has just a few counts. J is TRBJ2-7 and V is TRBV28, with no clear D. CDR3 length: 16 amino acids. V dropped 4 bases and J dropped 2 bases, with 18 bases sitting between them. Per the germline V gene, CDR1 is MDHEN and CDR2 is SYDVKM. The CDR3 sequence: CASSSPDPDGTYEQYF. The CDR3 DNA reads TGTGCCAGCAGTTCTCCCGACCCGGACGGAACCTACGAGCAGTACTTC.

This clone was seen more than once but under ten times. V and J are TRBV6-5 and TRBJ1-4, with TRBD1 matching over 8 bases. The CDR3 is 14 residues long. V shed 4 bases and J 11 bases; nucleotides not matched to a gene: 9. Looked up from germline, CDR1 is MNHEY and CDR2 is SVGAGI. Here the CDR3 reads CASSSLNTGGKLFF. The CDR3 bases are TGTGCCAGCAGTTCGTTAAACACAGGGGGGAAACTGTTTTTT.

The chain carries TRBV7-6 and TRBJ2-6, with 8 bases that match TRBD1. Germline V gene sequence: CDR1 SGHVS, CDR2 FNYEAQ. The length of the CDR3 is 17 residues. J gave up 0 bases and V 6 bases, and 7 bases lay outside the gene matches. CDR3 residues: CASSSGTGSSGANVLTF. The CDR3 nucleotides are TGTGCCAGCAGTTCTGGGACAGGTAGCTCTGGGGCCAACGTCCTGACTTTC.